These T cell receptor beta chains were read from a single sample in a study of T cells after yellow fever vaccination. TCRdb re-derived calls from the 5' RACE reads in MiXCR, one entry per CDR3 protein. The table includes approximately 58,000 distinct CDR3 sequences, approximately 6.1% detected once. Source: PBMCs, either bulk or a sorted T-cell subset (CD4+, CD8+, memory, or dextramer-sorted; not recorded which), taken on the day of the yellow fever booster vaccination. All receptors come from a man between 18 and 35 years old who received the YFV17D yellow fever vaccine. Each CDR3 is given with its conserved first and last residue. D genes are given only for firm matches. Size values are once, few and many counts, or a class for expanded clones, and some rows have none.

D	size	V	J	CDR3	DNA
.	many	TRBV5-1	TRBJ2-5	CASSFGVQETQYF	TGCGCCAGCAGCTTCGGGGTCCAAGAGACCCAGTACTTC
.	.	TRBV12-3/TRBV12-4	TRBJ2-3	CASSGTPVGTDTQYF	TGTGCCAGCAGTGGGACGCCGGTGGGCACAGATACGCAGTATTTT
.	few	TRBV9	TRBJ2-3	CASSVVADTQYF	TGTGCCAGCAGCGTAGTAGCAGATACGCAGTATTTT
TRBD2	many	TRBV27	TRBJ2-2	CASSLGGAGELFF	TGTGCCAGCAGTTTAGGGGGGGCCGGGGAGCTGTTTTTT
.	many	TRBV12-3/TRBV12-4	TRBJ2-7	CASSPGTREQYF	TGTGCCAGCAGCCCTGGTACTCGCGAGCAGTACTTC
.	many	TRBV5-1	TRBJ1-1	CASSLAPPFNTEAFF	TGCGCCAGCAGCTTGGCACCACCTTTTAACACTGAAGCTTTCTTT
.	few	TRBV5-1	TRBJ1-5	CASSLEFGNQPQHF	TGCGCCAGCAGCTTGGAGTTCGGCAATCAGCCCCAGCATTTT
.	many	TRBV6-5	TRBJ1-5	CASREYSNQPQHF	TGTGCCAGCAGGGAGTATAGCAATCAGCCCCAGCATTTT
.	many	TRBV27	TRBJ2-5	CASSLEGLQETQYF	TGTGCCAGCAGTTTAGAGGGCCTCCAAGAGACCCAGTACTTC
.	few	TRBV7-3	TRBJ2-3	CASSPGPEGGQYF	TGTGCCAGCAGCCCAGGGCCAGAAGGAGGGCAGTATTTT
TRBD2	few	TRBV20-1	TRBJ2-7	CSAKNRRDYKRTSYEQYF	TGCAGTGCTAAAAACCGCCGGGACTACAAACGTACCTCCTACGAGCAGTACTTC
.	many	TRBV7-9	TRBJ1-5	CASSPGNQPQHF	TGTGCCAGCAGCCCTGGGAATCAGCCCCAGCATTTT
.	.	TRBV7-2	TRBJ1-2	CASSDVGGGRYGYTF	TGTGCCAGCAGCGACGTCGGAGGGGGACGATATGGCTACACCTTC
.	few	TRBV20-1	TRBJ1-2	CSAQAIGEGTAGYTF	TGCAGTGCCCAGGCTATCGGGGAGGGGACGGCTGGCTACACCTTC
TRBD1	.	TRBV3-1	TRBJ1-4	CASSGGTGKNEKLFF	TGTGCCAGCAGCGGGGGGACAGGGAAGAATGAAAAACTGTTTTTT
.	few	TRBV6-5	TRBJ1-4	CASSYFSATNEKLFF	TGTGCCAGCAGTTACTTCAGTGCAACTAATGAAAAACTGTTTTTT
.	few	TRBV18	TRBJ2-5	CASSPGQYQETQYF	TGTGCCAGCTCACCTGGACAGTACCAAGAGACCCAGTACTTC
.	.	TRBV5-6	TRBJ2-5	CASSQGPGTVETQYF	TGTGCCAGCAGCCAGGGGCCAGGGACGGTTGAGACCCAGTACTTC
.	few	TRBV29-1	TRBJ1-1	CSVEARWGTEAFF	TGCAGCGTTGAAGCCCGCTGGGGCACTGAAGCTTTCTTT
.	.	TRBV18	TRBJ2-1	CASQGYNEQFF	TGTGCCAGCCAGGGATACAATGAGCAGTTCTTC
.	many	TRBV7-6	TRBJ2-2	CASSTGLTGELFF	TGTGCCAGCAGCACGGGATTAACCGGGGAGCTGTTTTTT
.	few	TRBV6-5	TRBJ1-6	CASSRGPITPNSPLHF	TGTGCCAGCAGCCGCGGGCCGATCACCCCTAATTCACCCCTCCACTTT
TRBD1	.	TRBV7-9	TRBJ2-1	CASSRDRDSPFF	TGTGCCAGCAGCCGGGACAGGGATTCTCCGTTCTTC
.	many	TRBV9	TRBJ1-3	CASSVAWGSGNTIYF	TGTGCCAGCAGCGTTGCGTGGGGGTCTGGAAACACCATATATTTT
TRBD2	.	TRBV10-2	TRBJ2-1	CASSSPGLAGPSQNNEQFF	TGCGCCAGCAGTTCTCCGGGACTAGCGGGGCCCAGTCAGAACAATGAGCAGTTCTTC
.	many	TRBV7-7	TRBJ2-7	CASSLYNYEQYF	TGTGCCAGCAGCCTATATAATTACGAGCAGTACTTC
.	.	TRBV7-9	TRBJ2-4	CASSPVWLPHIQYF	TGTGCCAGCAGCCCCGTGTGGTTACCACACATTCAGTACTTC
.	many	TRBV6-6	TRBJ2-5	CASSYDEGTQYF	TGTGCCAGCAGTTACGATGAAGGGACCCAGTACTTC
TRBD1	few	TRBV18	TRBJ1-2	CASSPPSEQGEYGYTF	TGTGCCAGCTCACCACCTTCCGAACAGGGGGAGTATGGCTACACCTTC